The next 25 T cell receptor beta chains were all read from a single sample in a study of tumor-infiltrating lymphocytes in primary liver carcinoma. The tissue used was unsorted bulk material of about 19-33 mg. RNA and DNA were co-extracted from it with the AllPrep DNA/RNA mini kit. The authors made TCR beta cDNA from about 500 ng total RNA with a constant-region primer. What produced the TCR beta libraries was three nested multiplex PCR rounds using slightly modified ARM-PCR. TRBV1-TRBV30 forward primers and a C-beta reverse primer were used in the first two PCR rounds, which each ran for approximately 10 cycles. TCRdb passed the multiplex PCR reads through MiXCR, listing each CDR3 protein once. Among tens of thousands of distinct CDR3 sequences listed, about 72% were seen once. Sequences were obtained from liver tumor tissue from sampling region 4. Subset noted: tumor region T4, right-lateral pole. The receptor source for this set is a middle-aged man with primary liver carcinoma and hepatitis B virus infection.

Turning to this clonotype: Sequence at one end of the junction differs from germline and may be a read error. This chain joins TRBV29-1 and TRBJ1-2; unclear D gene. The germline CDR1 and CDR2 sequences are SQVTM and ANQGSEA. The CDR3 consists of 15 residues. The CDR3 coding sequence is TGCAGCCTTGAATCCGAGGGTCGGAACCACTATGGCTACACCTTC. Its translation is CSLESEGRNHYGYTF.

Details on this clonotype: The CDR3 ends on some other residue instead of the conserved phenylalanine or tryptophan, so this is likely a read error. This sequence joins TRBV11-2 and TRBJ2-5, with D possibly matching TRBD2 (5 bases). Germline CDR1 reads SGHAT; CDR2 reads FQNNGV. The length of the CDR3 is 16 residues. CDR3 sequence reads: CASILGSSGPGETQYI. CDR3 nucleotides: TGTGCCAGCATCTTAGGGAGTAGTGGCCCGGGGGAGACCCAGTACATC.

Points on this clonotype: At one end, the junction sequence differs from germline, possibly due to a read error. The chain combines TRBV11-2 with TRBJ1-2; TRBD1 is a possible D gene (6 bases). CDR1 and CDR2 (germline): SGHAT, FQNNGV. This CDR3 contains 14 residues. The CDR3 is CASKERDTTCGYTF. CDR3 DNA: TGTGCCAGCAAAGAGAGGGACACCACCTGTGGCTATACCTTC.

Notes on this clonotype: One junction end disagrees with the germline gene, perhaps due to a read error. The V gene is TRBV7-9, the J gene TRBJ2-7; 7 bases line up with TRBD2. CDR1 is SEHNR, CDR2 FQNEAQ, per germline (reference sequence). The CDR3 consists of 17 residues. The CDR3 region is CASGLEVGLADTYEQYF. The CDR3 DNA follows: TGTGCCAGCGGCTTAGAAGTAGGCCTAGCGGACACCTACGAGCAGTACTTC. Using reference TRBV7-9 and TRBJ2-7 for the parts outside the CDR3, the full variable domain is DTGVSQNPRHKITKRGQNVTFRCDPISEHNRLYWYRQTLGQGPEFLTYFQNEAQLEKSRLLSDRFSAERPKGSFSTLEIQRTEQGDSAMYLCASGLEVGLADTYEQYFGPGTRLTVT.

CDR3 sequence (DNA): TGTGCCAGCAGCTTAGGAACGGTGGGTCCCTACGAGGACTACTTC. As protein: CASSLGTVGPYEDYF. The genes are TRBV7-2 and TRBJ2-7, with D unresolved. The CDR3 spans 15 residues. V lost 1 base, J lost 13 bases, and 23 bases lay in between. Germline assignment: CDR1 SGHTA and CDR2 FQGNSA.

About this clonotype itself: The junction departs from the called germline gene at one end, perhaps through a read error. The chain recombines TRBV7-8 with TRBJ2-7; maybe TRBD1 (5 bases). The CDR3 has 14 residues. Germline V gene lookup returns CDR1 SGHVS and CDR2 FQNEAQ. CDR3 nucleotide sequence: TGTGCCAGCAGGTTAGGGGCCGTGAGCCACGAGCAGTACTTC. It is translated as CASRLGAVSHEQYF.

V gene TRBV10-1 combines with J gene TRBJ2-1; no clear D gene. Germline CDR1 WNHNN, CDR2 SYGVQD (reference sequence). V was pared by 7 bases and J by 0 bases, with 10 bases between. The CDR3 spans 14 residues. The CDR3 nucleotides are TGCGCCAGCAACTATAGAAGCTCCTACAATGAGCAGTTCTTC. Residues: CASNYRSSYNEQFF.

Concerning this clonotype itself: It may be a read error: a sequence one base away is much more abundant. The gene calls are TRBV4-1 and TRBJ2-1; a weak D match, TRBD2 (5 bases). This CDR3 spans 15 amino acids. V was pared by 2 bases and J by 5 bases, with 13 bases between. Germline V gene data show CDR1 as MGHRA and CDR2 as YSYEKL. CDR3 DNA: TGCGCCAGCAGCCAAAGAGGGTATTCCGACAATGAGCAGTTCTTC. Encoded protein: CASSQRGYSDNEQFF.

About this clonotype: Relative to the germline gene, one junction end is altered; a read error may explain this. CDR3 residues: CTSSYSRDSPYEQYF. The CDR3 coding sequence is TGTACCAGCAGTTACTCTAGGGACAGTCCCTACGAGCAGTACTTC. The chain joins TRBV6-5 to TRBJ2-7; the match to TRBD1 covers 7 bases. Germline CDR1 reads MNHEY; CDR2 reads SVGAGI. This CDR3 has 15 amino acids.

A word on this clonotype: The junction does not match germline at one end; this may be a read error. The gene calls are TRBV6-2 or TRBV6-3 and TRBJ2-4; D perhaps matches TRBD1 (5 bases). CDR1 MNHEY and CDR2 SVGEGT come from the germline V gene. CDR3 size: 18 residues. CDR3 sequence reads: CASSSDRDSLWAKSIQYF. DNA for the CDR3: TGTGCCAGCAGTTCCGATCGAGACAGCCTTTGGGCCAAAAGCATTCAGTACTTC.

For this clonotype: One end of the junction varies from germline; a read error may be responsible. This chain connects TRBV5-1 to TRBJ2-2; D uncertain. The germline V gene encodes CDR1 SGHRS and CDR2 YFSETQ. CDR3 size: 16 residues. CDR3 sequence reads: CAGSLAGRTDAGELFF. CDR3 nucleotide sequence: TGCGCCGGCAGCTTGGCCGGGCGAACGGACGCCGGGGAGCTGTTTTTT.

This clonotype has a handful of counts. A single base separates this from a much larger clone, so it may be a read error. The CDR3 sequence: CANSDQGTGGSEQYF. The CDR3 DNA is TGTGCCAACAGTGACCAGGGGACAGGGGGCAGCGAGCAGTACTTC. The chain couples TRBV12-3 or TRBV12-4 to TRBJ2-7; 12 bases are shared with TRBD1. This CDR3 contains 15 residues.

About this clonotype: The germline gene is not matched at one end of the junction; a read error may be the cause. The chain combines TRBV10-3 with TRBJ1-5; D is uncertain. This CDR3 contains 14 residues. Per germline, CDR1 ENHRY and CDR2 SYGVKD. CDR3 amino acids: CAISDSDSNKPQRF. The CDR3 region has the DNA TGTGCCATCAGTGACTCGGATAGCAATAAGCCCCAGCGTTTT.

This chain connects TRBV29-1 to TRBJ2-5; D may match TRBD1 or TRBD2 (5 bases each). In germline, CDR1 is SQVTM, CDR2 ANQGSEA. V was trimmed by 7 bases and J by 4 bases, leaving 16 bases between them. The CDR3 totals 13 residues. The CDR3 protein is CSAVQGTRETQYF. CDR3 nucleotides: TGCAGCGCCGTTCAAGGGACCCGAGAGACCCAGTACTTC.

The chain combines TRBV6-5 with TRBJ2-7; 9 bases fit TRBD1. Germline V gene lookup returns CDR1 MNHEY and CDR2 SVGAGI. The CDR3 contains 17 residues. CDR3 in amino acids: CVSSYSYDRTGAFPQYF. DNA of the CDR3: TGTGTCAGTAGTTACTCGTATGACAGGACAGGGGCATTCCCTCAGTACTTC.

With regard to this clonotype: The CDR3 does not close with the conserved phenylalanine or tryptophan, likely indicating a read error. The chain links TRBV29-1 to TRBJ2-7; D remains unclear. Germline-derived CDR1 and CDR2 are SQVTM and ANQGSEA. This CDR3 comprises 12 residues. The CDR3 coding sequence is TGCAGCGTCCGGGCTGATTCCTACGGGCAGTACTTA. It specifies CSVRADSYGQYL.

The CDR3 here is CTNSQTGEGYGYTF. The CDR3 region has the DNA TGCACCAACAGCCAAACGGGGGAGGGCTATGGCTACACCTTC. V usage is TRBV4-1 and J usage is TRBJ1-2; TRBD1 might be the D (5 bases). Germline loops: CDR1 MGHRA, CDR2 YSYEKL. CDR3 length: 14 residues.

Comment on this clonotype: A much bigger clone sits one base away, suggesting this may be a read error. The gene calls are TRBV5-1 and TRBJ2-3, with 9 bases that match TRBD1. In germline, CDR1 is SGHRS, CDR2 YFSETQ. The CDR3 runs 17 residues. V dropped 3 bases and J dropped 5; count of bases not matched to a gene: 13. The CDR3 DNA is TGCGCCAGCAGCTATGGGACAGGGAGAGGTAGGATAGATACGCAGTATTTT. This codes for CASSYGTGRGRIDTQYF.

This sequence joins TRBV6-1 and TRBJ2-2; no clear D gene. Per the germline V gene, CDR1 is MNHNS and CDR2 is SASEGT. The CDR3 totals 15 residues. V gave up 3 bases and J gave up 8 bases, with 16 bases separating them. The CDR3 nucleotides read TGTGCCAGCAGTGAGGAGCTAGAAGTCACGGGGGAGCTGTTTTTT. Residues: CASSEELEVTGELFF.

The rearrangement links TRBV6-1 to TRBJ1-5; D perhaps matches TRBD1 (6 bases). Germline CDR1 reads MNHNS; CDR2 reads SASEGT. V was clipped by 10 bases and J by 7 bases, with 17 bases between them. This CDR3 is 13 amino acids long. The CDR3, as DNA: TGTGCCATCAGACAACAGGGAGGGCAGCCCCAGCATTTT. It specifies CAIRQQGGQPQHF.

As to this clonotype: The junction departs from germline at one end; a sequencing error may be responsible. V is TRBV11-2 and J is TRBJ2-1, with 7 bases lining up with TRBD2. Germline V CDR1 and CDR2: SGHAT, FQNNGV. The CDR3 has 16 residues. CDR3 amino acids: CASSLGRTREYNEQFF. CDR3 sequence (DNA): TGTGCCAGTAGCTTAGGCAGGACTAGGGAGTACAATGAGCAGTTCTTC.

J is TRBJ1-2 and V is TRBV7-9; the match to TRBD1 covers 7 bases. V shed 5 bases, J shed 9 bases, and the junction held 15 bases outside the gene matches. CDR3 length equals 15 residues. Germline CDR1 and CDR2: SEHNR and FQNEAQ (reference sequence). The CDR3 nucleotides are TGTGCCAGCAGCCCCCCCACGGAGGGGGCAGGTTGCTACACCTTC. The encoded protein is CASSPPTEGAGCYTF.

The chain links TRBV28 to TRBJ2-3, with 9 nucleotides matching TRBD1. Looked up from germline, CDR1 is MDHEN and CDR2 is SYDVKM. This CDR3 has 14 amino acids. V shed 9 bases and J 5 bases; nucleotides not matched to a gene: 9. CDR3 coding DNA: TGTGCCAGTAGACCGGGACAGGGCGTAGATACGCAGTATTTT. As protein: CASRPGQGVDTQYF.

The CDR3 sequence is CASRPGLLAEQYF. CDR3 nucleotide sequence: TGTGCCAGCAGGCCAGGACTACTGGCAGAGCAGTACTTC. The gene calls are TRBV11-2 and TRBJ2-7; perhaps TRBD2 as D (6 bases). Germline assignment: CDR1 SGHAT and CDR2 FQNNGV. The V end was cut by 6 bases, the J end by 7 bases, with 16 bases between. The CDR3 loop spans 13 amino acids.

The chain is built from TRBV12-3 or TRBV12-4 and TRBJ1-4, with D uncertain. The CDR3 is made up of 14 amino acids. The CDR3 is CDSSFPPGNEKLFF. The CDR3 DNA follows: TGTGACAGTAGTTTCCCGCCGGGGAATGAAAAACTGTTTTTT.